These T cell receptor beta chains were read from a single sample in a study of blood T cells in healthy people across ages. From the 5' RACE reads, TCRdb called clonotypes with MiXCR, one entry per CDR3 protein. This table has fewer than 2,000,000 distinct CDR3 sequences, approximately 40% appearing once. The sample consisted of blood. The origin of the receptors is a human donor in good health. CDR3s include the opening cysteine and the closing phenylalanine or tryptophan.

v_gene	j_gene	CDR3aa
TRBV4-1	TRBJ2-1	CASSQVQGGNEQFF
TRBV5-1	TRBJ2-5	CASSGGILMFQETQYF
TRBV11-1	TRBJ2-5	CASSSIGTLRRETQYF
TRBV24-1	TRBJ2-3	CASGQGTSTDTQYF
TRBV6-4	TRBJ2-6	CASSPEPGQGYGANVLTF
TRBV12-3/TRBV12-4	TRBJ2-5	CASTISGGDTGTQYF
TRBV14	TRBJ2-7	CASSQAGGQYF
TRBV5-1	TRBJ2-1	CAGSSLRQTNEQFF
TRBV3-1	TRBJ2-3	CASGWTSGSDTQYF
TRBV4-1	TRBJ2-7	CASSQAPLFWEQYF
TRBV4-3	TRBJ2-5	CASSQDFSSLSGTGQETQYF
TRBV27	TRBJ2-7	CASSLSYRGNPYGQYF
TRBV4-1	TRBJ2-3	CASSPYRGPDTQYF
TRBV5-6	TRBJ2-1	CASSLFWRSYNEQFF
TRBV6-2/TRBV6-3	NA	CASSYGWGYEQYF
TRBV14	TRBJ2-1	CASSAGTGVLDEQFF
TRBV2	TRBJ2-3	CAGGNRDRVADTQYF
TRBV10-3	TRBJ1-2	CAISQDMSGYTF
TRBV4-3	TRBJ1-2	CASSQDPGVLYGYTF
TRBV7-9	TRBJ2-7	CASSLGAGNEQYF